This T cell receptor (beta chain) was captured by sequencing in a study of T cell repertoires in cytomegalovirus infection. Across the study: Public TCR beta signatures indicated both CMV infection and matching HLA type. Study results and limitations: Predominance within the ex vivo response was attributable to HLA-C-restricted CMV-specific TCR beta clonotypes.

MiXCR, applied by TCRdb to the reads, yields one record per CDR3 protein. The sample consists of roughly 600,000 distinct CDR3 sequences, around 24% of them appearing once. This clonotype came up a few times. What it binds is unknown. J was trimmed by 7 bases and V by 0 bases; bases with no gene match: 24. In germline, CDR1 is DFQATT, CDR2 SNEGSKA (reference sequence). The CDR3 spans 22 residues. Material: CD8+ T cells from PBMCs. The chain links TRBV20-1 to TRBJ2-7; TRBD2 matches at 16 bases. The clonotype originates from a human donor in good health (CMV status not recorded). Some clones in this sample may be carry-over from other donors' samples. CDR3 DNA sequence: TGCAGTGCTAGAGATCTGGGACTAGCGGGGGGGCCACCTCCCTCCCCGTTCTATGAGCAGTACTTC. Its translation is CSARDLGLAGGPPPSPFYEQYF.